This T cell receptor (beta chain) was sequenced for a study of cytomegalovirus exposure and HLA in healthy donors. Notes on the study in general: Donor immune exposure was known only as CMV serostatus.

Worth noting for this clone: Its antigen is still unknown.

Per the germline V gene, CDR1 is SEHNR and CDR2 is FQNEAQ (reference sequence). The J segment lost 2 bases and the V segment lost 7 bases, leaving 13 bases of the junction unmatched. CDR3 length: 18 amino acids. PCR used 60 Vbeta primers and 13 Jbeta primers. Sequencing used immunoSEQ multiplex PCR; TCRdb keeps in-frame clones, though not all of them. Among fewer than 150,000 clones listed, about 68% were seen once. Input material: PBMCs. The receptor comes from a human donor in good health. The V and J genes are TRBV7-9 and TRBJ2-3, with 12 bases matching TRBD2. CDR3 sequence (DNA): TGTGCCAGCACCCCGGGACTAGCGGGCGTTGTTTACACAGATACGCAGTATTTT. This gives the protein CASTPGLAGVVYTDTQYF. Full variable domain (remainder filled in from reference TRBV7-9 and TRBJ2-3): DTGVSQNPRHKITKRGQNVTFRCDPISEHNRLYWYRQTLGQGPEFLTYFQNEAQLEKSRLLSDRFSAERPKGSFSTLEIQRTEQGDSAMYLCASTPGLAGVVYTDTQYFGPGTRLTVL.